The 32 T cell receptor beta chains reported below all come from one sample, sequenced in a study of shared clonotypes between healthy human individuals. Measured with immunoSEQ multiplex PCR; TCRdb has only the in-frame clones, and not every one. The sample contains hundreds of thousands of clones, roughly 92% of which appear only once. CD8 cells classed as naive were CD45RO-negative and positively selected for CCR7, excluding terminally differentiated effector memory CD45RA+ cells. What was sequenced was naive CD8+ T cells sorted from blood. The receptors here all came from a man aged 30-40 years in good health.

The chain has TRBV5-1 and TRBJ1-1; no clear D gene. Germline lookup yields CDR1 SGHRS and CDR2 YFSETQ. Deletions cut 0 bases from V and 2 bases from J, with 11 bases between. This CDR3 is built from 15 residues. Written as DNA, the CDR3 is TGCGCCAGCAGCTTGGTCTCAGGATTAAACACTGAAGCTTTCTTT. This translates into CASSLVSGLNTEAFF.

The CDR3 loop reads CASSRIFDRGPYNEQFF. For the CDR3, the DNA is TGCGCCAGCAGTCGCATCTTTGACAGGGGGCCCTACAATGAGCAGTTCTTC. V is TRBV23-1 and J is TRBJ2-1, with TRBD1 matching over 10 bases. TRBV23-1 carries the ORF label, with uncertain function. V lost 4 bases to trimming and J lost 2 bases; unmatched junction nucleotides: 8. CDR3 length: 17 amino acids.

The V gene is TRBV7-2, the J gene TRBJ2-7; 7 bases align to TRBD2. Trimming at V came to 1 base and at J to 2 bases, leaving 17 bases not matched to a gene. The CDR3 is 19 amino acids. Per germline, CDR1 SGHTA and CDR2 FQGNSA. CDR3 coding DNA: TGTGCCAGCAGCTTAGTTGCCGGCGGGGGTGAGTGGGACGCCTACGAGCAGTACTTC. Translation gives CASSLVAGGGEWDAYEQYF.

The chain's CDR3 is CASSQRLAGGPQETQYF. In DNA form, the CDR3 reads TGTGCCAGCAGCCAGCGTCTAGCGGGAGGGCCGCAGGAGACCCAGTACTTC. V and J are TRBV14 and TRBJ2-5; 12 positions match TRBD2. V was pared by 3 bases and J by 5 bases, with 10 bases of the junction left unmatched. The CDR3 has 17 amino acids. The germline gives CDR1 SGHDN, CDR2 FVKESK.

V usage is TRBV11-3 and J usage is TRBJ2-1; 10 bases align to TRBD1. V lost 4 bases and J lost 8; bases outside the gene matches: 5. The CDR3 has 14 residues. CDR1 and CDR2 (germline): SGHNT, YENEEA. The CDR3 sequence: CASSSRDRGYEQFF. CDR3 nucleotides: TGTGCCAGCAGCTCCCGGGACAGGGGATATGAGCAGTTCTTC.

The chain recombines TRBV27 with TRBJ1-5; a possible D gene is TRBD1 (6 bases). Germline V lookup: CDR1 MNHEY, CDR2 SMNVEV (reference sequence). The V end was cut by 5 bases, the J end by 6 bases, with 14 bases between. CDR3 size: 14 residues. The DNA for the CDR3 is TGTGCCAGCAGTCCAACAGGGAAGGCTCAGCCCCAGCATTTT. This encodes CASSPTGKAQPQHF.

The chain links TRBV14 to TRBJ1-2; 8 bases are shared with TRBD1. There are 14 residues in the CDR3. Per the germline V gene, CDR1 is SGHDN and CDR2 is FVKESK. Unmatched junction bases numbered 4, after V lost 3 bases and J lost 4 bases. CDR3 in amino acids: CASSQDRDFYGYTF. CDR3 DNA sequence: TGTGCCAGCAGCCAGGACAGGGACTTCTATGGCTACACCTTC. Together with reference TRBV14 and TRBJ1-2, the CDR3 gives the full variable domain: EAGVTQFPSHSVIEKGQTVTLRCDPISGHDNLYWYRRVMGKEIKFLLHFVKESKQDESGMPNNRFLAERTGGTYSTLKVQPAELEDSGVYFCASSQDRDFYGYTFGSGTRLTVV.

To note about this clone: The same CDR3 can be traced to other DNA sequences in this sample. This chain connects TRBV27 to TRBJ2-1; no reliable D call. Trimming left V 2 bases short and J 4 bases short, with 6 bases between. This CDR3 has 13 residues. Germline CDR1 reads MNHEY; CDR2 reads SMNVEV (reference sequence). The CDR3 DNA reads TGTGCCAGCAGTTTACTCGAGTACAATGAGCAGTTCTTC. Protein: CASSLLEYNEQFF.

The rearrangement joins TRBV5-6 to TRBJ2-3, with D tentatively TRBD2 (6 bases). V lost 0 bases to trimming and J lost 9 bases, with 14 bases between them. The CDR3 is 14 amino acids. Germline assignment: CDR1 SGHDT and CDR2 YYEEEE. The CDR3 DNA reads TGTGCCAGCAGCTTGGGGCTGGAAGGAGGGACGCAGTATTTT. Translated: CASSLGLEGGTQYF.

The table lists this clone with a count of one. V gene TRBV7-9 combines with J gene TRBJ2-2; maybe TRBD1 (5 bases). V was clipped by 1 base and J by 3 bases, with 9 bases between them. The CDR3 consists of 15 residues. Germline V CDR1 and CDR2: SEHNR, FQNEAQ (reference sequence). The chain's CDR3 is CASSLVAGHTGELFF. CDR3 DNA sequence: TGTGCCAGCAGCTTAGTGGCAGGGCACACCGGGGAGCTGTTTTTT.

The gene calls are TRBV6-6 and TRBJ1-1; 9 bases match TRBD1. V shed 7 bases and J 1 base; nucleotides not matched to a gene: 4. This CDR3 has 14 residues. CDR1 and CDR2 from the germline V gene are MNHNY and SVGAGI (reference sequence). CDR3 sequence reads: CASILQGANTEAFF. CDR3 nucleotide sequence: TGTGCCAGCATTCTACAGGGGGCGAACACTGAAGCTTTCTTT.

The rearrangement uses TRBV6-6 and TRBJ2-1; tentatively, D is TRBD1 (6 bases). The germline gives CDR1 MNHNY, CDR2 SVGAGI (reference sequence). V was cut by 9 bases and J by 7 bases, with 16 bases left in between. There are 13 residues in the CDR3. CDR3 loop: CASTPGQKNEQFF. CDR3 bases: TGTGCCAGTACTCCGGGACAAAAGAATGAGCAGTTCTTC.

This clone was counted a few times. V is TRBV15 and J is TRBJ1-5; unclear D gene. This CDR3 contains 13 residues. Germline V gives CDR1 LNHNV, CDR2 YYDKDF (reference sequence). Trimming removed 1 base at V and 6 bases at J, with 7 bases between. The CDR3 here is CATSRAGGQPQHF. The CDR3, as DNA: TGTGCCACCAGCAGAGCGGGAGGTCAGCCCCAGCATTTT.

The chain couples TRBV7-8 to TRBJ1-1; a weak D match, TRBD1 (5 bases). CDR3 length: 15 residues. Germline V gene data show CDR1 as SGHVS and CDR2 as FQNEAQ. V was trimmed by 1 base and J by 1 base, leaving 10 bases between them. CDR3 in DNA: TGTGCCAGCAGCTTAGGTCTGGGGCCGAACACTGAAGCTTTCTTT. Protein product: CASSLGLGPNTEAFF.

DNA of the CDR3: TGTGCCAGCAGCTTGCAGTGGTCACTAGCGGGAGGGCCCTCCTACAATGAGCAGTTCTTC. The encoded protein is CASSLQWSLAGGPSYNEQFF. The chain is built from TRBV5-4 and TRBJ2-1; 13 positions agree with TRBD2. Per germline, CDR1 SGHNT and CDR2 YYREEE (reference sequence). The V and J ends lost 1 base and 0 bases, in that order; junction bases with no gene match: 10. The CDR3 is 20 residues long.

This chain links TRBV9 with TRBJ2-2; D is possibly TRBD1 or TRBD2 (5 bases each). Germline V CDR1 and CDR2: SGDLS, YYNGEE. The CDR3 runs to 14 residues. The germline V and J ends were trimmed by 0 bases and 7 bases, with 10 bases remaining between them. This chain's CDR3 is CASSVADGGGELFF. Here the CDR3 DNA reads TGTGCCAGCAGCGTAGCTGATGGGGGCGGGGAGCTGTTTTTT.

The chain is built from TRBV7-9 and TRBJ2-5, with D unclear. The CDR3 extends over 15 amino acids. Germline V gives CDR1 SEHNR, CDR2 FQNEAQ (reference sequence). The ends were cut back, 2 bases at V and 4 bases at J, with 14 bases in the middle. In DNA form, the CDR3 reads TGTGCCAGCAGCTTACTTCCGGTGGGGTTAGAGACCCAGTACTTC. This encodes CASSLLPVGLETQYF.

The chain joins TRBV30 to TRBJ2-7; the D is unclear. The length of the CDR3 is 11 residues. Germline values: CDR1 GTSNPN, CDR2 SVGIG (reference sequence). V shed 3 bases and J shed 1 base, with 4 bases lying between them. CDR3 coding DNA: TGTGCCTGGAGCCCGTCCTACGAGCAGTACTTC. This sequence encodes CAWSPSYEQYF.

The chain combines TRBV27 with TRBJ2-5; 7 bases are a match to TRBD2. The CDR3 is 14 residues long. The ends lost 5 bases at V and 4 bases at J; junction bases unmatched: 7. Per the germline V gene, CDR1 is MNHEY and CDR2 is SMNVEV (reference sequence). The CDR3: CASSTRGEGETQYF. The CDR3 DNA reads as TGTGCCAGCAGTACCCGGGGGGAGGGAGAGACCCAGTACTTC.

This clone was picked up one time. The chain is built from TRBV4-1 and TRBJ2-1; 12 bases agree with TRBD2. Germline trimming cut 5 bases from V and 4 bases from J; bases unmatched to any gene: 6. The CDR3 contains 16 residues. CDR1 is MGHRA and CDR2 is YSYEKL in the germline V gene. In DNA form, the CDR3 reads TGCGCCAGCAGCGAGCGGACTAGCGGGATATACAATGAGCAGTTCTTC. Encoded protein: CASSERTSGIYNEQFF.

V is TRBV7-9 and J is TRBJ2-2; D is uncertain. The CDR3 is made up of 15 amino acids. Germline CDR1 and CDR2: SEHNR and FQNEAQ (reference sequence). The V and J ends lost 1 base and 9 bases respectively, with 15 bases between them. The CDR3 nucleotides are TGTGCCAGCAGCTTAGTGGGGAACCCTAGTCGGGAGCTGTTTTTT. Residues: CASSLVGNPSRELFF.

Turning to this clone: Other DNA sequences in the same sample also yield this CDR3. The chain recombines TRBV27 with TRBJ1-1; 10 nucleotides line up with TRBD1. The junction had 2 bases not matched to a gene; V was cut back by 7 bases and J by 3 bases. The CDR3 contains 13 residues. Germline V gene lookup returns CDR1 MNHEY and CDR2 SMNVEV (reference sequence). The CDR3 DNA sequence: TGTGCCAGCACCGGACAGGGGGACACTGAAGCTTTCTTT. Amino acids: CASTGQGDTEAFF.

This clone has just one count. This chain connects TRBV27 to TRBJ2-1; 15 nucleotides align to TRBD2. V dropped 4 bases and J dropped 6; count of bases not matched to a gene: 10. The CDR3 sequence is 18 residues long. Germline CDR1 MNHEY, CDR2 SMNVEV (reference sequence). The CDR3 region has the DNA TGTGCCAGCAGTTCCCGGACTAGCGGGAGGGAACGACTCAATGAGCAGTTCTTC. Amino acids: CASSSRTSGRERLNEQFF.

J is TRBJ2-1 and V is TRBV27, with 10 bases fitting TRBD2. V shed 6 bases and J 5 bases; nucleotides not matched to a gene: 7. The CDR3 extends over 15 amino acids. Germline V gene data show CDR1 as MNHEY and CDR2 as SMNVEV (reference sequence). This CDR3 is CASRSGLAADNEQFF. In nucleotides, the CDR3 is TGTGCCAGCAGATCCGGACTAGCGGCGGACAATGAGCAGTTCTTC.

The CDR3: CASSYTGWNEQFF. The CDR3 DNA sequence: TGTGCCAGCAGTTATACAGGGTGGAATGAGCAGTTCTTC. The rearrangement joins TRBV6-5 to TRBJ2-1; perhaps TRBD1 as D (6 bases). The germline V and J ends were trimmed by 3 bases and 7 bases, with 10 bases remaining between them. This CDR3 has 13 residues. Germline V gives CDR1 MNHEY, CDR2 SVGAGI.

DNA for the CDR3: TGTGCCAGCAGATACGAACAGGGCTCCCCTGGCTACACCTTC. Amino acids: CASRYEQGSPGYTF. The chain recombines TRBV6-6 with TRBJ1-2; tentative D call: TRBD1 (6 bases). V gave up 6 bases and J gave up 7 bases, with 18 bases separating them. Germline CDR1 and CDR2: MNHNY and SVGAGI (reference sequence). The CDR3 has 14 residues.

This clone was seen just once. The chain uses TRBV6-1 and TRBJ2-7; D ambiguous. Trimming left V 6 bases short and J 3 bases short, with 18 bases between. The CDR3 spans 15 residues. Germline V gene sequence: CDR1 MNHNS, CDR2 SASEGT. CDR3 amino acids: CASRTVTMDHYEQYF. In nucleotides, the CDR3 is TGTGCCAGCAGGACGGTTACTATGGACCACTACGAGCAGTACTTC.

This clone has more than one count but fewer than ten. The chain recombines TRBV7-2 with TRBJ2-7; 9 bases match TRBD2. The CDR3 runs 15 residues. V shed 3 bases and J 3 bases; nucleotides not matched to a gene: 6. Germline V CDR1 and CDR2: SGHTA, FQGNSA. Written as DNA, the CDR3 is TGTGCCAGCAGCTTCCGACTAGCGGCTGACTACGAGCAGTACTTC. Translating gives CASSFRLAADYEQYF.

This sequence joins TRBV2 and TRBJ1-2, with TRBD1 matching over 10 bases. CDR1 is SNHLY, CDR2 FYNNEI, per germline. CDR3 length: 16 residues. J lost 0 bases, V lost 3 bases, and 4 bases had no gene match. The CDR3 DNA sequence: TGTGCCAGCAGTGACAGGACAGGGGGGACTAACTATGGCTACACCTTC. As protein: CASSDRTGGTNYGYTF.

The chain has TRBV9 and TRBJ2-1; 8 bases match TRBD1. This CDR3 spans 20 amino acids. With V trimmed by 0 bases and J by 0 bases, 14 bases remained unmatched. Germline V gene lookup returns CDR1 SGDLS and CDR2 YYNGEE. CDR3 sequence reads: CASSVARRDRGGSSYNEQFF. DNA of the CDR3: TGTGCCAGCAGCGTAGCTCGACGAGACAGGGGTGGCAGCTCCTACAATGAGCAGTTCTTC.

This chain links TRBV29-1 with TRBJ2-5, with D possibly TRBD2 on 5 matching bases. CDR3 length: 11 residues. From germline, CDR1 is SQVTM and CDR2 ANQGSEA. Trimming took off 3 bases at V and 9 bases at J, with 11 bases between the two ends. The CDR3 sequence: CSVEELGSQYF. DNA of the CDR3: TGCAGCGTTGAGGAACTAGGATCCCAGTACTTC.

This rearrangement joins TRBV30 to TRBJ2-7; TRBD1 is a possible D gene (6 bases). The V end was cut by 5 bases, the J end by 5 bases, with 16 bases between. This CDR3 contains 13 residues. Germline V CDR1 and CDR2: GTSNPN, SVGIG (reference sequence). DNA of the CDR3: TGTGCCTGGGGGGAACAGGGTCCGGACGAGCAGTACTTC. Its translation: CAWGEQGPDEQYF.